Following are 20 T cell receptor beta chains from one sample sequenced in a study of spatial heterogeneity in lung cancer. Noted time point: sample taken at primary tumor resection. The study sequenced unsorted whole RNA from tumor, nontumor lung or frozen PBMC. TCRdb fed the 5' RACE reads into MiXCR, producing one record per CDR3 protein. Altogether roughly 10,000 distinct CDR3 sequences are present, roughly 5.5% being singletons, with the ten largest covering 25% to 30%. The sample was PBMCs, taken at surgery. These receptors were obtained from a male donor with early-stage non-small cell lung cancer.

The table lists this clonotype with many counts. The CDR3 DNA reads TGTGCCAGCAGCTATTGGACTAGCGGGAGCCATGAGCAGTTCTTC. It encodes CASSYWTSGSHEQFF. The V and J genes are TRBV7-9 and TRBJ2-1, with 13 bases fitting TRBD2. CDR3 length: 15 residues. Germline CDR1 and CDR2: SEHNR and FQNEAQ (reference sequence). V gave up 4 bases and J gave up 8 bases; unmatched junction bases: 5.

This clonotype was found a few times. The chain employs TRBV20-1 and TRBJ2-3; D ambiguous. CDR1 and CDR2 (germline): DFQATT, SNEGSKA (reference sequence). The CDR3 has 11 residues. Trimming shortened V by 3 bases and J by 8 bases, and 9 bases separated the two germline ends. CDR3 loop: CSASSRITQYF. CDR3 DNA sequence: TGCAGTGCTAGTTCTAGAATTACGCAGTATTTT.

In its sample, this clonotype is medium-sized. V gene TRBV29-1 combines with J gene TRBJ1-1, with D uncertain. The germline CDR1 and CDR2 sequences are SQVTM and ANQGSEA. Trimming shortened V by 0 bases and J by 0 bases, and 11 bases separated the two germline ends. This CDR3 contains 15 residues. The CDR3 DNA sequence: TGCAGCGTTGAAGATCAGGACGGTATGAACACTGAAGCTTTCTTT. Its translation is CSVEDQDGMNTEAFF.

The chain couples TRBV2 to TRBJ1-6; D call uncertain. Trimming removed 5 bases at V and 4 bases at J, with 6 bases between. The CDR3 is made up of 13 amino acids. In germline, CDR1 is SNHLY, CDR2 FYNNEI. DNA for the CDR3: TGTGCCAGCAGTCAACCTTATAATTCACCCCTCCACTTT. Its translation is CASSQPYNSPLHF.

This clonotype is medium-sized within its sample. This chain joins TRBV7-3 and TRBJ1-1; D is ambiguous. CDR1 is SGHTA and CDR2 is FQGTGA in the germline V gene. With 3 bases removed from V and 1 base from J, the gap between germline ends came to 6 bases. The CDR3 is 13 residues long. CDR3 coding DNA: TGTGCCAGCAGCTTCGCGGGGAACACTGAAGCTTTCTTT. This sequence encodes CASSFAGNTEAFF. The complete variable domain, with remaining parts taken from reference TRBV7-3 and TRBJ1-1, reads GAGVSQTPSNKVTEKGKYVELRCDPISGHTALYWYRQSLGQGPEFLIYFQGTGAADDSGLPNDRFFAVRPEGSVSTLKIQRTERGDSAVYLCASSFAGNTEAFFGQGTRLTVV.

With respect to this clonotype: This may be a read error: a much more frequent sequence differs by one nucleotide. The chain recombines TRBV28 with TRBJ1-2, with a possible D match to TRBD1 (5 bases). The CDR3 is made up of 14 amino acids. Germline V gives CDR1 MDHEN, CDR2 SYDVKM. CDR3 coding DNA: TGTGCCAGCAGTTTCGGGACCGCTAACTATAGCTACACCTTC. Encoded protein: CASSFGTANYSYTF.

This clonotype was recorded at least ten times. The V and J genes are TRBV2 and TRBJ1-2; 7 bases map to TRBD1. This CDR3 has 14 amino acids. Germline assignment: CDR1 SNHLY and CDR2 FYNNEI. Unmatched junction bases numbered 8, after V lost 8 bases and J lost 2 bases. Here the CDR3 DNA reads TGTGCCAGCTCGGCCCAGGGACAGAACTATGGCTACACCTTC. Translation gives CASSAQGQNYGYTF. Complete variable domain (other parts from reference TRBV2 and TRBJ1-2): EPEVTQTPSHQVTQMGQEVILRCVPISNHLYFYWYRQILGQKVEFLVSFYNNEISEKSEIFDDQFSVERPDGSNFTLKIRSTKLEDSAMYFCASSAQGQNYGYTFGSGTRLTVV.

This clonotype was seen a handful of times. DNA of the CDR3: TGTGCCAGCACCGATGGCTGGGGCTACACCTTC. This sequence encodes CASTDGWGYTF. The V gene is TRBV28, the J gene TRBJ1-2; D is uncertain. Germline V gives CDR1 MDHEN, CDR2 SYDVKM. The V end was cut by 7 bases, the J end by 8 bases, with 11 bases between. The CDR3 sequence is 11 residues long.

This clonotype has at least ten counts. The chain is built from TRBV27 and TRBJ2-7; TRBD2 matches at 10 bases. Germline CDR1 and CDR2: MNHEY and SMNVEV (reference sequence). J gave up 6 bases and V 0 bases, and 5 bases lay outside the gene matches. CDR3 length: 15 amino acids. In DNA form, the CDR3 reads TGTGCCAGCAGTTTATCTTGGACTAGCGGAGCCGAGCAGTACTTC. Residues: CASSLSWTSGAEQYF.

In this sample, this clonotype turned up many times. The genes are TRBV4-3 and TRBJ2-2; D is uncertain. The CDR3 length is 17 residues. Germline CDR1 reads LGHNA; CDR2 reads YSLEER. The V end was cut by 2 bases, the J end by 1 base, with 14 bases between. The CDR3 nucleotides are TGCGCCAGCAGCCAAACCCTAGGCAGCCTGAACACCGGGGAGCTGTTTTTT. Translating gives CASSQTLGSLNTGELFF.

This clonotype was detected many times. This chain joins TRBV5-1 and TRBJ2-7; D might be TRBD1 or TRBD2, each matching 5 bases. The ends were cut back, 3 bases at V and 5 bases at J, with 15 bases in the middle. The CDR3 is 14 amino acids. Germline-derived CDR1 and CDR2 are SGHRS and YFSETQ. In nucleotides, the CDR3 is TGCGCCAGCAGCTCCTGGGGCGGAGGCAACGAGCAGTACTTC. It yields the protein CASSSWGGGNEQYF.

By share of the sample, this clonotype is medium-sized. V usage is TRBV28 and J usage is TRBJ2-5, with a possible D match to TRBD1 (6 bases). CDR3 length: 14 residues. CDR1 and CDR2 from the germline V gene are MDHEN and SYDVKM. V was shortened by 7 bases and J by 2 bases, with 14 bases between the two germline ends. The CDR3, as DNA: TGTGCCAGCACCTCACCGGACAGACAAGAGACCCAGTACTTC. Translating gives CASTSPDRQETQYF. The full variable domain, in which reference TRBV28 and TRBJ2-5 provide the parts outside the CDR3, is DVKVTQSSRYLVKRTGEKVFLECVQDMDHENMFWYRQDPGLGLRLIYFSYDVKMKEKGDIPEGYSVSREKKERFSLILESASTNQTSMYLCASTSPDRQETQYFGPGTRLLVL.

There are many counts of this clonotype. This sequence joins TRBV20-1 and TRBJ1-2, with TRBD1 matching over 8 bases. This CDR3 is 12 amino acids long. The germline gives CDR1 DFQATT, CDR2 SNEGSKA (reference sequence). J was trimmed by 4 bases and V by 6 bases; bases with no gene match: 4. Written as DNA, the CDR3 is TGCAGTGCAGATGACAGGGGCTATGGCTACACCTTC. It translates to CSADDRGYGYTF.

By its share, this clonotype is medium-sized (0.01 to 0.1%). This chain uses TRBV6-2 or TRBV6-3 with TRBJ2-1; TRBD2 is a possible D gene (5 bases). V shed 8 bases and J shed 11 bases, with 10 bases lying between them. Germline V gene sequence: CDR1 MNHEY, CDR2 SVGEGT. This CDR3 has 10 amino acids. CDR3 DNA sequence: TGTGCCAGCGGAGCCGGGAAGCAGTTCTTC. As protein: CASGAGKQFF.

This clonotype was seen at least ten times. The V gene is TRBV6-5, the J gene TRBJ2-1; D is undetermined. The length of the CDR3 is 14 residues. V was clipped by 0 bases and J by 3 bases, with 6 bases between them. CDR1 and CDR2 (germline): MNHEY, SVGAGI. The CDR3 reads CASSYSRLYNEQFF. The CDR3 region has the DNA TGTGCCAGCAGTTACTCGCGCCTCTACAATGAGCAGTTCTTC.

The table lists this clonotype with many counts. The V call is TRBV20-1, the J call TRBJ2-1, with 14 bases matching TRBD2. This CDR3 region has 17 residues. V gave up 4 bases and J gave up 3 bases; unmatched junction bases: 8. Germline CDR1 reads DFQATT; CDR2 reads SNEGSKA (reference sequence). CDR3 sequence (DNA): TGCAGTGCTACGGACAGGGGGACTAGCGGGAGCTACAATGAGCAGTTCTTC. Translating gives CSATDRGTSGSYNEQFF.

This clonotype was seen at least ten times. V is TRBV29-1 and J is TRBJ2-5; D remains unclear. The germline CDR1 and CDR2 sequences are SQVTM and ANQGSEA. The CDR3 sequence is 13 residues long. V was pared by 5 bases and J by 2 bases, with 12 bases between. CDR3 amino acids: CSVPRGVQETQYF. CDR3 sequence (DNA): TGCAGCGTTCCAAGAGGTGTTCAAGAGACCCAGTACTTC.

This clonotype was detected ten times or more. The chain has TRBV18 and TRBJ1-5, with a tentative D call TRBD1 (6 bases). Germline V gives CDR1 KGHSH, CDR2 LQKENI. This CDR3 region has 14 residues. Trimming stripped 2 bases from V and 5 bases from J, with 10 bases between. The chain's CDR3 is CASSPTGRDQPQHF. The CDR3 DNA follows: TGTGCCAGCTCACCAACAGGGAGAGATCAGCCCCAGCATTTT. The whole variable domain, filled in from reference TRBV18 and TRBJ1-5, reads NAGVMQNPRHLVRRRGQEARLRCSPMKGHSHVYWYRQLPEEGLKFMVYLQKENIIDESGMPKERFSAEFPKEGPSILRIQQVVRGDSAAYFCASSPTGRDQPQHFGDGTRLSIL.

The rearrangement joins TRBV5-1 to TRBJ2-7; a weak D match, TRBD1 (5 bases). The CDR3 runs to 13 residues. Trimming shortened V by 4 bases and J by 3 bases, and 11 bases separated the two germline ends. Germline V gene lookup returns CDR1 SGHRS and CDR2 YFSETQ. CDR3 loop: CASSKDIIYEQYF. CDR3 in DNA: TGCGCCAGCAGCAAGGACATTATCTACGAGCAGTACTTC.

This clonotype has at least ten counts. The chain combines TRBV29-1 with TRBJ2-5; the match to TRBD1 covers 7 bases. The trim removed 6 bases at V and 1 base at J, leaving 2 bases unmatched. CDR3 length: 12 amino acids. Looked up from germline, CDR1 is SQVTM and CDR2 is ANQGSEA. The CDR3 sequence: CSVRDSQETQYF. For the CDR3, the DNA is TGCAGCGTCCGGGACAGCCAAGAGACCCAGTACTTC. The full variable domain, completed using reference TRBV29-1 and TRBJ2-5, is SAVISQKPSRDICQRGTSLTIQCQVDSQVTMMFWYRQQPGQSLTLIATANQGSEATYESGFVIDKFPISRPNLTFSTLTVSNMSPEDSSIYLCSVRDSQETQYFGPGTRLLVL.